This TCR beta chain derives from a study of cytomegalovirus exposure and HLA in healthy donors. This clone occurred a few times. Germline V gene sequence: CDR1 SNHLY, CDR2 FYNNEI. With V trimmed by 4 bases and J by 7 bases, 6 bases remained unmatched. There are 15 residues in the CDR3. Use of 60 Vbeta and 13 Jbeta primers characterized the PCR. The data were produced by immunoSEQ multiplex PCR, yet TCRdb's version contains in-frame clones alone and is incomplete. The data hold 150,000 to 200,000 clones, with about four fifths observed a single time. The sequence derives from a woman aged 35 to 49 in good health and CMV-seronegative. The rearrangement links TRBV2 to TRBJ2-1; 11 nucleotides match TRBD1. The specimen was PBMCs. The CDR3 DNA reads TGTGCCAGCAGTGGGACAGGGGGCATCGTGAATGAGCAGTTCTTC. This codes for CASSGTGGIVNEQFF.